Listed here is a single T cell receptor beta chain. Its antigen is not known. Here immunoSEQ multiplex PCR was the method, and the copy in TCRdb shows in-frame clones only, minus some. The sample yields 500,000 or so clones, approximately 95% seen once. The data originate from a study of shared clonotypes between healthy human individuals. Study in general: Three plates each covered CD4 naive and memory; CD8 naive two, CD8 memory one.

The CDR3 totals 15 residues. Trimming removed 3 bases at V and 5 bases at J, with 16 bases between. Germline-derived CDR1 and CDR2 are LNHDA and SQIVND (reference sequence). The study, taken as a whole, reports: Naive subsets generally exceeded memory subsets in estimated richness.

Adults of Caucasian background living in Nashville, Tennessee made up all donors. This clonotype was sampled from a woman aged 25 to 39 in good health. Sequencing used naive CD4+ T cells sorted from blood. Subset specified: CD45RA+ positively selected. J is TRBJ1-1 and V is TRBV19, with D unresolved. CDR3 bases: TGTGCCAGTAGTATCCCCGTCCCTTCGGGGACTGAAGCTTTCTTT. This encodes CASSIPVPSGTEAFF.